A selection of T cell receptor beta chains follows, all from one sample in a study of blood T cells in healthy people across ages. TCRdb independently ran MiXCR on the 5' RACE reads; one entry per CDR3 protein. Of some 900,000 distinct CDR3 sequences in the sample, about 48% were seen once. The sequencing sample was made of blood. Receptor source: a man under 40 in good health. Both conserved end residues are part of each CDR3. A D gene is named only where the DNA matches it firmly. Only some rows state a clone size, as once, few, many or a class for expanded clones.

cdr3_aa: CASSQKRGSPNERFF; cdr3_nt: TGTGCCAGCAGCCAAAAGCGGGGCAGTCCCAATGAGCGGTTCTTC; v_call: TRBV14; d_call: TRBD2; j_call: TRBJ2-1; clone_size: .
cdr3_aa: CASRLLAGGTSGANVLTF; cdr3_nt: TGTGCCAGCAGACTCCTAGCGGGGGGGACCTCTGGGGCCAACGTCCTGACTTTC; v_call: TRBV6-1; d_call: TRBD2; j_call: TRBJ2-6; clone_size: few
cdr3_aa: CSAVGGSQPQHF; cdr3_nt: TGCAGTGCCGTCGGGGGTAGTCAGCCCCAGCATTTT; v_call: TRBV20-1; d_call: .; j_call: TRBJ1-5; clone_size: .
cdr3_aa: CASSPGLYYGYTF; cdr3_nt: TGTGCCAGCAGCCCGGGCCTCTACTATGGCTACACCTTC; v_call: TRBV7-9; d_call: .; j_call: TRBJ1-2; clone_size: .
cdr3_aa: CSARQMNQPQHF; cdr3_nt: TGCAGTGCTAGACAGATGAATCAGCCCCAGCATTTT; v_call: TRBV20-1; d_call: .; j_call: TRBJ1-5; clone_size: .
cdr3_aa: CASSQDGTGTGDTQYF; cdr3_nt: TGCGCCAGCAGCCAAGATGGCACAGGGACGGGAGATACGCAGTATTTT; v_call: TRBV4-1; d_call: .; j_call: TRBJ2-3; clone_size: once
cdr3_aa: CASSLGGRGEEDTQYF; cdr3_nt: TGCGCCAGCAGCCTTGGGGGTCGGGGCGAGGAAGATACGCAGTATTTT; v_call: TRBV4-3; d_call: .; j_call: TRBJ2-3; clone_size: .
cdr3_aa: CSARPPDRVGETQYF; cdr3_nt: TGCAGTGCTAGACCCCCGGACCGGGTCGGGGAGACCCAGTACTTC; v_call: TRBV20-1; d_call: .; j_call: TRBJ2-5; clone_size: .
cdr3_aa: CASSLEGTGNTGELFF; cdr3_nt: TGTGCCAGCAGCTTAGAGGGGACCGGGAACACCGGGGAGCTGTTTTTT; v_call: TRBV13; d_call: .; j_call: TRBJ2-2; clone_size: .
cdr3_aa: CSAPDQNTEAFF; cdr3_nt: TGCAGTGCCCCGGACCAAAACACTGAAGCTTTCTTT; v_call: TRBV20-1; d_call: .; j_call: TRBJ1-1; clone_size: .
cdr3_aa: CASRGPGLLNTEAFF; cdr3_nt: TGTGCCAGCAGGGGTCCGGGACTTTTGAACACTGAAGCTTTCTTT; v_call: TRBV7-2; d_call: .; j_call: TRBJ1-1; clone_size: .
cdr3_aa: CSVGQPVNTEAFF; cdr3_nt: TGCAGCGTTGGACAGCCGGTGAACACTGAAGCTTTCTTT; v_call: TRBV29-1; d_call: .; j_call: TRBJ1-1; clone_size: few
cdr3_aa: CSPEGSYNEQFF; cdr3_nt: TGCAGTCCCGAAGGGTCCTACAATGAGCAGTTCTTC; v_call: TRBV20-1; d_call: .; j_call: TRBJ2-1; clone_size: .
cdr3_aa: CASSLPTEDEKLFF; cdr3_nt: TGTGCCAGCAGCTTGCCGACAGAAGATGAAAAACTGTTTTTT; v_call: TRBV7-9; d_call: .; j_call: TRBJ1-4; clone_size: .
cdr3_aa: CATSLRGGGNQPQHF; cdr3_nt: TGTGCCACCAGTCTCAGGGGTGGCGGCAATCAGCCCCAGCATTTT; v_call: TRBV24-1; d_call: .; j_call: TRBJ1-5; clone_size: once
cdr3_aa: CATSGGGLDEQFF; cdr3_nt: TGTGCCACCAGTGGGGGGGGGCTCGATGAGCAGTTCTTC; v_call: TRBV24-1; d_call: .; j_call: TRBJ2-1; clone_size: .
cdr3_aa: CASSVFGRWYF; cdr3_nt: TGTGCCAGCAGTGTGTTCGGCCGATGGTATTTT; v_call: TRBV6-4; d_call: .; j_call: TRBJ2-3; clone_size: once
cdr3_aa: CASSPSNSPLHF; cdr3_nt: TGCGCCAGCAGCCCGAGTAATTCACCCCTCCACTTT; v_call: TRBV4-1; d_call: .; j_call: TRBJ1-6; clone_size: .
cdr3_aa: CASSEGHYQETQYF; cdr3_nt: TGTGCCAGCAGCGAGGGACATTACCAAGAGACCCAGTACTTC; v_call: TRBV9; d_call: .; j_call: TRBJ2-5; clone_size: .
cdr3_aa: CASSPRDRREQYF; cdr3_nt: TGTGCCAGCAGTCCCCGGGACAGAAGGGAGCAGTACTTC; v_call: TRBV6-5; d_call: TRBD1; j_call: TRBJ2-7; clone_size: few
cdr3_aa: CSAGDSPNQPQHF; cdr3_nt: TGCAGTGCTGGGGACAGCCCGAATCAGCCCCAGCATTTT; v_call: TRBV20-1; d_call: TRBD1; j_call: TRBJ1-5; clone_size: .
cdr3_aa: CSAPTSGANVLTF; cdr3_nt: TGCAGTGCCCCAACCTCTGGGGCCAACGTCCTGACTTTC; v_call: TRBV20-1; d_call: .; j_call: TRBJ2-6; clone_size: few
cdr3_aa: CASSSLIGTANTGELFF; cdr3_nt: TGTGCCAGCAGTTCACTAATTGGGACAGCGAACACCGGGGAGCTGTTTTTT; v_call: TRBV3-1; d_call: TRBD1; j_call: TRBJ2-2; clone_size: few
cdr3_aa: CASRGQGADTQYF; cdr3_nt: TGTGCCAGCAGGGGACAGGGTGCAGATACGCAGTATTTT; v_call: TRBV6-5; d_call: TRBD1; j_call: TRBJ2-3; clone_size: .
cdr3_aa: CASSLVGRPQHF; cdr3_nt: TGTGCCAGCAGCTTAGTGGGGCGGCCCCAGCATTTT; v_call: TRBV7-9; d_call: .; j_call: TRBJ1-5; clone_size: .
cdr3_aa: CASGFGPETQYF; cdr3_nt: TGTGCTAGTGGTTTCGGCCCGGAGACCCAGTACTTC; v_call: TRBV12-5; d_call: .; j_call: TRBJ2-5; clone_size: few
cdr3_aa: CATSRDRGGYNEQYF; cdr3_nt: TGTGCCACCAGCAGAGATCGGGGCGGGTACAATGAGCAGTACTTC; v_call: TRBV15; d_call: .; j_call: TRBJ2-7; clone_size: .
cdr3_aa: CSALYVATNEKLFF; cdr3_nt: TGCAGTGCTTTATACGTAGCAACTAATGAAAAACTGTTTTTT; v_call: TRBV20-1; d_call: .; j_call: TRBJ1-4; clone_size: .
cdr3_aa: CASGLGGTVLIPTPTYF; cdr3_nt: TGTGCCAGCGGCTTAGGTGGGACAGTCCTTATCCCTACCCCTACGTACTTC; v_call: TRBV7-2; d_call: TRBD1; j_call: TRBJ2-7; clone_size: .
cdr3_aa: CASSGQLGGNEQFF; cdr3_nt: TGTGCCAGCAGTGGACAGCTAGGGGGCAATGAGCAGTTCTTC; v_call: TRBV6-1; d_call: .; j_call: TRBJ2-1; clone_size: .
cdr3_aa: CASTDRDYGYTF; cdr3_nt: TGTGCCAGCACCGACAGGGATTATGGCTACACCTTC; v_call: TRBV6-2/TRBV6-3; d_call: TRBD1; j_call: TRBJ1-2; clone_size: .
cdr3_aa: CSASPGQWEQYF; cdr3_nt: TGCAGTGCCTCCCCGGGACAGTGGGAGCAGTACTTC; v_call: TRBV20-1; d_call: TRBD1; j_call: TRBJ2-4; clone_size: few
cdr3_aa: CATRDTYEQYF; cdr3_nt: TGTGCCACCCGGGACACCTACGAGCAGTACTTC; v_call: TRBV24-1; d_call: .; j_call: TRBJ2-7; clone_size: .
cdr3_aa: CASSRLTEQQSSGNTIYF; cdr3_nt: TGTGCCAGCAGCCGTTTGACCGAGCAACAGAGCTCTGGAAACACCATATATTTT; v_call: TRBV3-1; d_call: .; j_call: TRBJ1-3; clone_size: .
cdr3_aa: CASSYEGGQNHGYTF; cdr3_nt: TGTGCCAGCAGTTATGAGGGGGGGCAGAACCATGGCTACACCTTC; v_call: TRBV6-5; d_call: .; j_call: TRBJ1-2; clone_size: .
cdr3_aa: CASSSNRGFSYEQYF; cdr3_nt: TGTGCCAGCAGTTCAAACAGGGGGTTCTCCTACGAGCAGTACTTC; v_call: TRBV12-3/TRBV12-4; d_call: TRBD1; j_call: TRBJ2-7; clone_size: .
cdr3_aa: CASSLADRAYGYTF; cdr3_nt: TGCGCCAGCAGCTTGGCGGACAGGGCCTATGGCTACACCTTC; v_call: TRBV5-1; d_call: TRBD1; j_call: TRBJ1-2; clone_size: .
cdr3_aa: CASSLVFQISKTGQFF; cdr3_nt: TGTGCCAGCAGCTTAGTCTTCCAGATATCCAAGACTGGGCAGTTCTTC; v_call: TRBV7-2; d_call: .; j_call: TRBJ2-1; clone_size: .
cdr3_aa: CASSLQGTVVKNIQYF; cdr3_nt: TGTGCCAGCAGTTTACAGGGGACGGTCGTAAAAAACATTCAGTACTTC; v_call: TRBV12-3/TRBV12-4; d_call: .; j_call: TRBJ2-4; clone_size: .
cdr3_aa: CASSQDQGLAGGEDTQYF; cdr3_nt: TGCGCCAGCAGCCAAGATCAGGGACTAGCGGGGGGTGAAGATACGCAGTATTTT; v_call: TRBV4-3; d_call: TRBD2; j_call: TRBJ2-3; clone_size: few
cdr3_aa: CASSGAPSGRNNEQFF; cdr3_nt: TGCGCCAGCAGCGGAGCACCTTCGGGGCGGAACAATGAGCAGTTCTTC; v_call: TRBV5-1; d_call: .; j_call: TRBJ2-1; clone_size: .
cdr3_aa: CASMTSGGSEREQEIQYF; cdr3_nt: TGTGCCAGCATGACTAGCGGGGGGTCCGAAAGGGAGCAAGAGATCCAGTACTTC; v_call: TRBV2; d_call: TRBD2; j_call: TRBJ2-7; clone_size: .
cdr3_aa: CASGSPRGSYNEQFF; cdr3_nt: TGTGCCAGCGGGTCCCCTCGGGGCTCCTACAATGAGCAGTTCTTC; v_call: TRBV6-5; d_call: .; j_call: TRBJ2-1; clone_size: .
cdr3_aa: CSASDSGFNYGYTF; cdr3_nt: TGCAGTGCTAGCGACAGCGGCTTTAACTATGGCTACACCTTC; v_call: TRBV20-1; d_call: .; j_call: TRBJ1-2; clone_size: few
cdr3_aa: CASSEGIGTGYNEQFF; cdr3_nt: TGTGCCAGCAGCGAAGGAATCGGGACTGGGTACAATGAGCAGTTCTTC; v_call: TRBV3-1; d_call: .; j_call: TRBJ2-1; clone_size: .
cdr3_aa: CSARDAGEPQGGELFF; cdr3_nt: TGCAGTGCTAGAGATGCCGGGGAACCCCAGGGAGGGGAGCTGTTTTTT; v_call: TRBV20-1; d_call: .; j_call: TRBJ2-2; clone_size: .